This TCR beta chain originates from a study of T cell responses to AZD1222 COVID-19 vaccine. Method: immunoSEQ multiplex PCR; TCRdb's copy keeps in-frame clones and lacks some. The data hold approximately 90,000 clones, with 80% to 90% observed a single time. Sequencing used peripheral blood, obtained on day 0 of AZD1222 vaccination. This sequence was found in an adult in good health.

Here the CDR3 DNA reads TGTGCCAGTAGGACGGACGGTGCAACTAATGAAAAACTGTTTTTT. Amino acid sequence: CASRTDGATNEKLFF. The chain employs TRBV19 and TRBJ1-4; no firm D call. V was clipped by 6 bases and J by 0 bases, with 11 bases between them. This CDR3 region has 15 residues. Germline V CDR1 and CDR2: LNHDA, SQIVND (reference sequence).